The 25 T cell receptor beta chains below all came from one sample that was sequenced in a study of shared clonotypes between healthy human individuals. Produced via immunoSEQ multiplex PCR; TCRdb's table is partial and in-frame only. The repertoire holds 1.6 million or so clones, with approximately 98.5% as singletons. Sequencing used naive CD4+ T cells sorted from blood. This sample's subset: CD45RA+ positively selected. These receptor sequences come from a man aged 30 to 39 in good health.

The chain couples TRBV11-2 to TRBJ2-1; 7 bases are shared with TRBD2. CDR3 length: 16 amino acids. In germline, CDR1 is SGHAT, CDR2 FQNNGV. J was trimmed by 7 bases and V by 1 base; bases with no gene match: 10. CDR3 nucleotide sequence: TGTGCCAGCAGCTTAGTTGGAGGGAGGGCCTGGAATGAGCAGTTCTTC. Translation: CASSLVGGRAWNEQFF. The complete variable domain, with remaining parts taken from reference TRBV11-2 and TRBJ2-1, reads EAGVAQSPRYKIIEKRQSVAFWCNPISGHATLYWYQQILGQGPKLLIQFQNNGVVDDSQLPKDRFSAERLKGVDSTLKIQPAKLEDSAVYLCASSLVGGRAWNEQFFGPGTRLTVL.

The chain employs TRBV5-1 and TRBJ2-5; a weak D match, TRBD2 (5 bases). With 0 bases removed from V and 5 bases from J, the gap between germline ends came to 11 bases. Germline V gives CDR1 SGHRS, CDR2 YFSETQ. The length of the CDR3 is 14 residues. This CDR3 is CASSLVSGMETQYF. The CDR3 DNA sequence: TGCGCCAGCAGCTTGGTGTCCGGGATGGAGACCCAGTACTTC.

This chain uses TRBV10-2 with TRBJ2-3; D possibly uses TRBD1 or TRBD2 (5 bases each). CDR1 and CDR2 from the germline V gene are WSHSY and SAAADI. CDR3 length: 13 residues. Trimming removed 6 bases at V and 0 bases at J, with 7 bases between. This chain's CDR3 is CASRGVSTDTQYF. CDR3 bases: TGCGCCAGCAGGGGGGTTAGCACAGATACGCAGTATTTT.

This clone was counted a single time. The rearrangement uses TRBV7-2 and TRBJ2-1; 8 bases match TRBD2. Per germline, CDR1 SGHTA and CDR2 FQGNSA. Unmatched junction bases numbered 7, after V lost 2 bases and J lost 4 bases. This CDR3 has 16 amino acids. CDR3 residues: CASSLSRASGYNEQFF. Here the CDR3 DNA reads TGTGCCAGCAGCTTATCCAGGGCTAGCGGGTACAATGAGCAGTTCTTC.

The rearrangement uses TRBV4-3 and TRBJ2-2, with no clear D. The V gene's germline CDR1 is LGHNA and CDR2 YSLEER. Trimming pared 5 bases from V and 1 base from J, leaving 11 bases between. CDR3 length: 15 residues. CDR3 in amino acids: CASSARTKNTGELFF. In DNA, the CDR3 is TGCGCCAGCAGCGCCAGAACTAAGAACACCGGGGAGCTGTTTTTT.

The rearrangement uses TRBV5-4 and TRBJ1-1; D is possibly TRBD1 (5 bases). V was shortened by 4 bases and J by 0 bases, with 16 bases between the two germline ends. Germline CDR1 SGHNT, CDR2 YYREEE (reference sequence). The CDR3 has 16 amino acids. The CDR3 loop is CASSPIGGFMNTEAFF. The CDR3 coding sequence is TGTGCCAGCAGCCCCATCGGGGGGTTTATGAACACTGAAGCTTTCTTT.

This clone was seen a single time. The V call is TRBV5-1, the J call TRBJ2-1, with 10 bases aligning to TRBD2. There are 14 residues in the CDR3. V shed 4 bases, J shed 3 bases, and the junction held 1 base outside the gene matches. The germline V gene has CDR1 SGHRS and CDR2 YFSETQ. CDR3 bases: TGCGCCAGCAGCACTAGCGGGATCTACAATGAGCAGTTCTTC. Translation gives CASSTSGIYNEQFF.

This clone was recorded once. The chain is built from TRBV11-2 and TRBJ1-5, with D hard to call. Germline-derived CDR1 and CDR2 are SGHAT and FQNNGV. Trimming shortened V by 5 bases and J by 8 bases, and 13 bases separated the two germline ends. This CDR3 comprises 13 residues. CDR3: CASSREYWEPQHF. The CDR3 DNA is TGTGCCAGCAGCCGAGAATACTGGGAGCCCCAGCATTTT.

The CDR3 region is CASSLLEATEAFF. The CDR3 DNA sequence: TGTGCCAGCAGCTTGTTGGAGGCCACTGAAGCTTTCTTT. The gene calls are TRBV5-4 and TRBJ1-1, with D unresolved. The CDR3 is 13 residues long. CDR1 SGHNT and CDR2 YYREEE come from the germline V gene (reference sequence). Trimming shortened V by 1 base and J by 4 bases, and 8 bases separated the two germline ends.

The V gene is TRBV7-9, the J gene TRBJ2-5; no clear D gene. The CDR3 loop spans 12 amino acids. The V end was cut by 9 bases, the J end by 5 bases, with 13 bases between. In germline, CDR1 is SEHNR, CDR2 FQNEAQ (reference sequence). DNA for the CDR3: TGTGCCAGTAAGGATAGGGTGGAGACCCAGTACTTC. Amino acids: CASKDRVETQYF.

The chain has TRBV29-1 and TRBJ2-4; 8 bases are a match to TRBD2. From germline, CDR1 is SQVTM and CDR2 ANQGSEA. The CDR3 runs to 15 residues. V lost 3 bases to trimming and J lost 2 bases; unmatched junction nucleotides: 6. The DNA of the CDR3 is TGCAGCGTTGAGGGTGCGGGAGGCCCCAAAAACATTCAGTACTTC. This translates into CSVEGAGGPKNIQYF.

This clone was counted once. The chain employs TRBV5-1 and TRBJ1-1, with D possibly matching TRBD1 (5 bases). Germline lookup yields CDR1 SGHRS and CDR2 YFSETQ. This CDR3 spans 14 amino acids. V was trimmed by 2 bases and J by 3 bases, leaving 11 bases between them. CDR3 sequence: CASSFSGEDTEAFF. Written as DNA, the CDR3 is TGCGCCAGCAGCTTCTCGGGGGAGGACACTGAAGCTTTCTTT.

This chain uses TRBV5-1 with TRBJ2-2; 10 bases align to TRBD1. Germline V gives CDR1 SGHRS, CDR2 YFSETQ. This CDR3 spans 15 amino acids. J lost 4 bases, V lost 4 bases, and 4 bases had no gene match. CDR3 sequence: CASSRQGAGTGELFF. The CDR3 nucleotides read TGCGCCAGCAGCCGACAGGGGGCCGGCACCGGGGAGCTGTTTTTT.

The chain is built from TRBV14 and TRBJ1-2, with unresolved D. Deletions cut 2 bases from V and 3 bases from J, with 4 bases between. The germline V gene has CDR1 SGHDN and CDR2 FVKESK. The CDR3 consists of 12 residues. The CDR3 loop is CASSQFDYGYTF. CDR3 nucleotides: TGTGCCAGCAGCCAATTCGACTATGGCTACACCTTC.

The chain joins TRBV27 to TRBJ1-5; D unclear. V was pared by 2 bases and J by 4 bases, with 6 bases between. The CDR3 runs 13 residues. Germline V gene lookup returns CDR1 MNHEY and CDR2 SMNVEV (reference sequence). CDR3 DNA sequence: TGTGCCAGCAGTTTAGCAGTGAATCAGCCCCAGCATTTT. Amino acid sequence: CASSLAVNQPQHF.

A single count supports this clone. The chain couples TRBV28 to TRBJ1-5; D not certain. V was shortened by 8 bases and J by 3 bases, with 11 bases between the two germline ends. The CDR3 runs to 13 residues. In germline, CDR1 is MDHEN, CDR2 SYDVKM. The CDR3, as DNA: TGTGCCAGCGATAACGGGTACAATCAGCCCCAGCATTTT. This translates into CASDNGYNQPQHF.

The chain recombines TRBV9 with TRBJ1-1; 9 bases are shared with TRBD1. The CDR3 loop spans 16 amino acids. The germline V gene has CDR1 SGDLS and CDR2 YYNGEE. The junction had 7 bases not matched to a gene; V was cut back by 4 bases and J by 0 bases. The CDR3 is CASSLMGTGMNTEAFF. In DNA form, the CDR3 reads TGTGCCAGCAGCCTCATGGGGACAGGGATGAACACTGAAGCTTTCTTT.

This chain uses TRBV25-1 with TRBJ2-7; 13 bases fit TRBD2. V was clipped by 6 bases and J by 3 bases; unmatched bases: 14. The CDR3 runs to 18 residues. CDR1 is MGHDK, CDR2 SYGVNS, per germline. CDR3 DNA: TGTGCCAGCAGCCCGACAGGCCATGGACTAGCGGGAGTCTACGAGCAGTACTTC. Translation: CASSPTGHGLAGVYEQYF.

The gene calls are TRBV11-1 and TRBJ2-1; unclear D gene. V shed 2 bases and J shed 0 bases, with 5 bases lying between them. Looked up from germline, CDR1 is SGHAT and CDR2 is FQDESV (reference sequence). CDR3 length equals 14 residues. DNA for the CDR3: TGTGCCAGCAGCTTATACGACTCCTACAATGAGCAGTTCTTC. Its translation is CASSLYDSYNEQFF. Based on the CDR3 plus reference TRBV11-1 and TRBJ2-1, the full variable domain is EAEVAQSPRYKITEKSQAVAFWCDPISGHATLYWYRQILGQGPELLVQFQDESVVDDSQLPKDRFSAERLKGVDSTLKIQPAELGDSAMYLCASSLYDSYNEQFFGPGTRLTVL.

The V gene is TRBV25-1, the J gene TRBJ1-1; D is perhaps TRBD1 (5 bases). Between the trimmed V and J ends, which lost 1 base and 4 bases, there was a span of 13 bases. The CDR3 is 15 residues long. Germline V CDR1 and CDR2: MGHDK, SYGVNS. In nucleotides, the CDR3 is TGTGCCAGCAGTGAATCACCGCAGGGCCCCACTGAAGCTTTCTTT. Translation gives CASSESPQGPTEAFF.

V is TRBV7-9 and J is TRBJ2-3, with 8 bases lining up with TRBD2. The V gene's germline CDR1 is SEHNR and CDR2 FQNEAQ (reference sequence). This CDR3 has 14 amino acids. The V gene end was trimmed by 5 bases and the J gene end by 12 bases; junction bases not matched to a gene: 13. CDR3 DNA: TGTGCCAGCAGCAAGCGGGAGCTATATAACAAACAGTATTTT. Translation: CASSKRELYNKQYF.

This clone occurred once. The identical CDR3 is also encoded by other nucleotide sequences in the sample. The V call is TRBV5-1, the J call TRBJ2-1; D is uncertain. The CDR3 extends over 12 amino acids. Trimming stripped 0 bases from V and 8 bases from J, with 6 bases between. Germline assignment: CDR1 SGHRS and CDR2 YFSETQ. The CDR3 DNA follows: TGCGCCAGCAGCTTGGATTTAGATGAGCAGTTCTTC. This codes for CASSLDLDEQFF.

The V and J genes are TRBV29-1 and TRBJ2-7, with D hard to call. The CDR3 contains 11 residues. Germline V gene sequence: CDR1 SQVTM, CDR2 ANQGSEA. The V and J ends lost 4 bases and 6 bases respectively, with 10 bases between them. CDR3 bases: TGCAGCGTTGGAACCCTTGGCGAGCAGTACTTC. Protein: CSVGTLGEQYF.

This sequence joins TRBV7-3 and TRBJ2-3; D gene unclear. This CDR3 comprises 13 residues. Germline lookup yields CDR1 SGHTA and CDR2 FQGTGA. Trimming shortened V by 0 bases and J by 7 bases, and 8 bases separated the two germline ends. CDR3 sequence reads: CASSLTSTYTQYF. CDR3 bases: TGTGCCAGCAGCTTAACCAGCACTTATACGCAGTATTTT.

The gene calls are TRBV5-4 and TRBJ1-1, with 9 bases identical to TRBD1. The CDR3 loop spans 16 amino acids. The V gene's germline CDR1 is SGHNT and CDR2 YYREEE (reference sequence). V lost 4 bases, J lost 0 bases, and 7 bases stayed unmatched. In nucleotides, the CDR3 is TGTGCCAGCAGCATAAACAGGGGGCTCATGAACACTGAAGCTTTCTTT. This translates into CASSINRGLMNTEAFF.